Listed below are T cell receptor beta chains from one sample, sequenced in a study of liver allograft versus peripheral blood T cells. TCRdb ran MiXCR on the reads and lists one entry per CDR3 protein. This table holds 2,500 to 3,500 distinct CDR3 sequences, roughly 16% found once. The receptor set was obtained from a human patient who had a liver transplant. Some T cells may be transferred from the graft donor. Both conserved end residues are part of each CDR3. The D gene is left open where the match is weak. Size values are once, few and many counts, or a class for expanded clones, and some rows have none.

d_call,cdr3_length,j_call,clone_size,v_call,cdr3_nt,cdr3_aa
.,13,TRBJ1-2,medium-sized,TRBV20-1,TGCAGTGCTAGAGAACCGACTAACTATGGCTACACCTTC,CSAREPTNYGYTF
.,11,TRBJ1-1,few,TRBV19,TGTGCCAGTAGTCCCGGCAGGACGGCTTTCTTT,CASSPGRTAFF
TRBD2,15,TRBJ2-3,medium-sized,TRBV10-3,TGTGCCATCGGGGGTAGCGGGGGGGCGACAGATACGCAGTATTTT,CAIGGSGGATDTQYF
TRBD1,14,TRBJ1-5,medium-sized,TRBV20-1,TGCAGTGCTAGAGGGGGACAGCCTAATCAGCCCCAGCATTTT,CSARGGQPNQPQHF
.,12,TRBJ2-3,few,TRBV25-1,TGTGCCAGCTCAACACTCGGAGATACGCAGTATTTT,CASSTLGDTQYF
.,16,TRBJ1-2,medium-sized,TRBV5-6,TGTGCCAGCAGCTTGGACCCAAGTGGCGTGGCATATGGCTACACCTTC,CASSLDPSGVAYGYTF
TRBD1,13,TRBJ1-2,medium-sized,TRBV5-4,TGTGCCAGCAGCTTGGAGACAGGGGTAGGCTACACCTTC,CASSLETGVGYTF
.,12,TRBJ2-7,.,TRBV6-1,TGTGCCAGCACTTGGGGGAGTTACGAGCAGTACTTC,CASTWGSYEQYF
.,12,TRBJ1-5,.,TRBV30,TGTGCCTGGAGTGAGTCTTCCCCTACCCAGCATTTT,CAWSESSPTQHF
.,15,TRBJ2-6,large,TRBV29-1,TGCAGCGCTGTGACAGGCAGCTCTGGGGCCAACGTCCTGACTTTC,CSAVTGSSGANVLTF
.,18,TRBJ1-6,few,TRBV9,TGTGCCAGCAGCGCGAGCCCGGGAGGAAGCTCCTATAATTCACCCCTCCACTTT,CASSASPGGSSYNSPLHF
.,14,TRBJ2-2,.,TRBV7-3,TGTGCCAGCAGCCCCTCCGGGGGCACCGGGGAGCTGTTTTTT,CASSPSGGTGELFF
.,13,TRBJ1-1,.,TRBV6-1,TGTGCCTTGGAGGGCAGGGTGAACACTGAAGCTTTCTTT,CALEGRVNTEAFF
.,17,TRBJ1-5,large,TRBV19,TGTGCCAGTAGTATTGGGGGGGCCCGAATCGGGAATCAGCCCCAGCATTTT,CASSIGGARIGNQPQHF
TRBD1,15,TRBJ1-6,large,TRBV10-3,TGTGCCATCAGCCCGATGACAGGGGGCGGTTCACCCCTCCACTTT,CAISPMTGGGSPLHF
.,14,TRBJ1-6,.,TRBV11-3,TGTGCCAGCAGCTTAGGAGGGGCCAATTCACCCCTCCACTTT,CASSLGGANSPLHF
TRBD2,13,TRBJ2-3,medium-sized,TRBV28,TGTGCCACCCGTCTCTCGGGGGGGAATACGCAGTATTTT,CATRLSGGNTQYF
TRBD2,15,TRBJ2-5,few,TRBV5-4,TGTGCCAGCAGCTCCGAATCGGGGGGACAAGAGACCCAGTACTTC,CASSSESGGQETQYF